What follows describes a single T cell receptor (beta chain). TCRdb keeps only in-frame clones here, not all; method: immunoSEQ multiplex PCR. The repertoire holds roughly 500,000 clones, with roughly 90% as singletons. This entry is derived from a study of blood T cell repertoires in COVID-19. Study context: Donors in the United States, Italy and Spain gave samples during acute or convalescent COVID-19. Sources were T cells, B-cell-depleted T cells, or PBMCs; the material itself was cDNA or gDNA.

This CDR3 contains 16 residues. V gave up 2 bases and J gave up 5 bases, with 18 bases separating them. The germline V gene encodes CDR1 SGHTA and CDR2 FQGNSA. This sequence was found in a woman aged 40-49 years who had recovered from COVID-19. The specimen sequenced was PBMCs or T cells enriched from blood (not recorded which). This chain connects TRBV7-2 to TRBJ2-5; possible D gene TRBD2, 6 bases. CDR3 protein: CASSLIYAGYGETQYF. CDR3 nucleotides: TGTGCCAGCAGCTTAATCTATGCGGGATATGGTGAGACCCAGTACTTC.